These 13 T cell receptor beta chains were all obtained from the same sample, sequenced in a study of shared clonotypes between healthy human individuals. Data came from immunoSEQ multiplex PCR; TCRdb stores just in-frame clones and leaves some out. The sample contains 950,000 to 1,100,000 clones, more than 75% of which appear only once. The sequencing input was memory CD4+ T cells from PBMCs. Sample subset: CD45RA-negative fraction. The receptors stem from a man younger than 30 in good health. Some clones in this sample may be carry-over from other donors' samples.

The chain has TRBV7-3 and TRBJ2-2, with 8 bases identical to TRBD2. The CDR3 is 15 amino acids. V trimming: 2 bases; J trimming: 6 bases; junction bases outside the gene matches: 5. CDR1 and CDR2 from the germline V gene are SGHTA and FQGTGA. CDR3 sequence: CASSLVSGEAGELFF. The CDR3 region has the DNA TGTGCCAGCAGCTTAGTTAGCGGGGAAGCCGGGGAGCTGTTTTTT.

The V gene is TRBV7-2, the J gene TRBJ2-2, with D hard to call. The CDR3 loop spans 16 amino acids. Germline V CDR1 and CDR2: SGHTA, FQGNSA. V gave up 7 bases and J gave up 0 bases, with 15 bases separating them. CDR3 loop: CASKTVAATNTGELFF. CDR3 sequence (DNA): TGTGCCAGCAAAACGGTGGCGGCCACGAACACCGGGGAGCTGTTTTTT.

This clone has a count of ten or more. The chain uses TRBV11-2 and TRBJ1-1; D unresolved. The CDR3 is 14 amino acids. Trimming took off 5 bases at V and 3 bases at J, with 13 bases between the two ends. The V gene's germline CDR1 is SGHAT and CDR2 FQNNGV. CDR3 amino acids: CASSPRPADTEAFF. As DNA, the CDR3 is TGTGCCAGCAGCCCCCGACCCGCAGACACTGAAGCTTTCTTT.

The rearrangement links TRBV19 to TRBJ2-2; D might be TRBD2 (6 bases). Trimming stripped 5 bases from V and 4 bases from J, with 11 bases between. CDR1 and CDR2 from the germline V gene are LNHDA and SQIVND (reference sequence). This CDR3 spans 14 amino acids. CDR3 bases: TGTGCCAGTAGTCTCCGGAGGGGCACCGGGGAGCTGTTTTTT. It codes for CASSLRRGTGELFF.

Remarks on this clone: With only one base between it and a far larger clone, this is likely a read error. The rearrangement links TRBV29-1 to TRBJ1-1; D might be TRBD1 (6 bases). This CDR3 has 13 amino acids. Per germline, CDR1 SQVTM and CDR2 ANQGSEA. CDR3 in DNA: TGCAGCGCTCTTGGACAGTTAAACATTGAAGCTTTCTTT. Residues: CSALGQLNIEAFF.

This clone appeared once. The chain recombines TRBV29-1 with TRBJ1-3; 9 nucleotides match TRBD1. CDR1 SQVTM and CDR2 ANQGSEA come from the germline V gene. The length of the CDR3 is 14 residues. Unmatched junction bases numbered 6, after V lost 7 bases and J lost 2 bases. The CDR3 DNA follows: TGCAGCGGCTCGGGACAGGGCGCTGGAAACACCATATATTTT. Amino acid sequence: CSGSGQGAGNTIYF.

This clone was observed a single time. The genes are TRBV2 and TRBJ1-2, with TRBD1 identical over 7 bases. V lost 6 bases to trimming and J lost 5 bases; unmatched junction nucleotides: 6. The CDR3 is 13 amino acids. The germline V gene has CDR1 SNHLY and CDR2 FYNNEI. CDR3 in amino acids: CASRGAGQYGYTF. CDR3 coding DNA: TGTGCCAGCAGAGGAGCGGGACAGTATGGCTACACCTTC.

The chain is built from TRBV29-1 and TRBJ2-5, with TRBD2 matching 10 bases. The V gene end was trimmed by 8 bases and the J gene end by 5 bases; junction bases not matched to a gene: 8. CDR3 length equals 13 residues. In germline, CDR1 is SQVTM, CDR2 ANQGSEA. CDR3 coding DNA: TGCAGCTTGTCGAGCGGGAGGGGGGAGACCCAGTACTTC. This encodes CSLSSGRGETQYF.

The J gene is TRBJ2-6, the V gene TRBV5-4; TRBD1 matches at 10 bases. The ends lost 4 bases at V and 0 bases at J; junction bases unmatched: 7. The germline V gene encodes CDR1 SGHNT and CDR2 YYREEE (reference sequence). The CDR3 loop spans 18 amino acids. CDR3 loop: CASSPRTGGSSGANVLTF. DNA of the CDR3: TGTGCCAGCAGCCCGAGGACAGGGGGGAGCTCTGGGGCCAACGTCCTGACTTTC.

V usage is TRBV18 and J usage is TRBJ1-1; no clear D. V lost 1 base and J 0 bases, leaving 12 bases between the germline ends. Germline V lookup: CDR1 KGHSH, CDR2 LQKENI. The CDR3 loop spans 16 amino acids. The CDR3 spells CASSPLDGLMNTEAFF. The CDR3 coding sequence is TGTGCCAGCTCACCACTCGACGGGCTCATGAACACTGAAGCTTTCTTT.

This clone was counted a few times. This chain links TRBV7-9 with TRBJ1-2; the D gene is possibly TRBD1 (5 bases). Germline V gene lookup returns CDR1 SEHNR and CDR2 FQNEAQ (reference sequence). The CDR3 runs to 14 residues. The ends were cut back, 2 bases at V and 2 bases at J, with 9 bases in the middle. CDR3 DNA: TGTGCCAGCAGCTTAACTCCAGGGAACTATGGCTACACCTTC. Amino acids: CASSLTPGNYGYTF.

The chain couples TRBV10-3 to TRBJ1-1, with D perhaps matching TRBD1 (5 bases). Trimming pared 2 bases from V and 5 bases from J, leaving 15 bases between. Germline assignment: CDR1 ENHRY and CDR2 SYGVKD. CDR3 length: 15 residues. CDR3 in DNA: TGTGCCATCAGTGAGACCGGGGGGGTAGGGACTGAAGCTTTCTTT. It specifies CAISETGGVGTEAFF.

The chain uses TRBV7-8 and TRBJ2-7, with no clear D. The ends were cut back, 7 bases at V and 2 bases at J, with 15 bases in the middle. The germline V gene has CDR1 SGHVS and CDR2 FQNEAQ. This CDR3 is built from 14 residues. DNA of the CDR3: TGTGCCAGCAACACTCCGGACGGAACCTACGAGCAGTACTTC. This gives the protein CASNTPDGTYEQYF.